The following is a T cell receptor (beta chain) sequence with its context. These data come from a study of cytomegalovirus exposure and HLA in healthy donors. Clones were sequenced by immunoSEQ multiplex PCR, and TCRdb holds only the in-frame ones, with some missing. This table holds roughly 250,000 clones, around nine tenths found once. This CDR3 spans 14 amino acids. Germline CDR1 is SGHTA and CDR2 is FQGNSA. Trimming removed 3 bases from V and 8 bases from J; junction bases left unmatched: 5. The genes are TRBV7-2 and TRBJ1-4, with 8 bases that match TRBD1. The sequencing sample was made of PBMCs. This clonotype originated in a young man in good health and CMV-seronegative. The DNA of the CDR3 is TGTGCCAGCAGCTTGCAGGGGGCAGGGGAAAAACTGTTTTTT. Translating gives CASSLQGAGEKLFF.